This TCR beta chain was identified during a study of tumor-infiltrating lymphocytes in primary liver carcinoma. Whole-study context: These were node-negative, non-metastatic T1-T3 tumors of roughly 4 to 10 cm. Sample yields, roughly 3.65 to 8 million productive TCRbeta reads, were similar across the tissue types. Findings of the study overall: All five tumor regions shared only about 7.5-24% of top clones.

TCR beta cDNA was reverse-transcribed from 500 ng of total RNA. The reaction used a constant-region primer and ProtoScript II reverse transcriptase. Each TCR beta library was derived from three nested multiplex PCR rounds that employed slightly modified ARM-PCR. The first two PCR rounds used TRBV1-TRBV30 primers with a Cbeta primer, 10 cycles each. In TCRdb, the multiplex PCR reads were re-called with MiXCR into one record per CDR3 protein. The table has about 30,000 distinct CDR3 sequences, roughly 78% seen once. Worth noting for this clonotype: What it binds is unknown. The junction does not match germline at one end; this may be a read error.

Germline-derived CDR1 and CDR2 are MNHEY and SVGAGI. This CDR3 has 15 amino acids. It was from 20-30 mg of unsorted bulk tissue that RNA and DNA were co-extracted. Over 75% viable tumor cells were present in every tumor sample. The sequence came from a woman aged 25 to 39 with primary liver carcinoma and hepatitis B virus infection. The V gene is TRBV6-5, the J gene TRBJ2-1; 7 nucleotides line up with TRBD2. Material: liver tumor tissue from sampling region 3. As to subset: tumor region T3, left-lateral pole. CDR3 nucleotide sequence: TGTGCCAGCAGATGTACTAGCGCGTCCTACGATGAGCAGTTCTTC. It encodes CASRCTSASYDEQFF.